This T cell receptor beta chain was sequenced for a study of blood T cell repertoires in COVID-19. Sequencing was performed with immunoSEQ multiplex PCR; in TCRdb, only in-frame clones are kept and a portion is missing. In the table there are over 200,000 clones, almost 85% of which are singletons. Trimming at V came to 1 base and at J to 4 bases, leaving 16 bases not matched to a gene. Germline V gene data show CDR1 as SGHDN and CDR2 as FVKESK. This CDR3 contains 18 residues. What was sequenced was peripheral blood. The chain links TRBV14 to TRBJ2-7; 7 nucleotides agree with TRBD1. The origin of this receptor is a woman in her thirties or forties with acute or convalescent COVID-19. CDR3 amino acids: CASSQGPSGQTMTYEQYF. DNA of the CDR3: TGTGCCAGCAGCCAAGGTCCGTCGGGACAGACGATGACGTACGAGCAGTACTTC.